This TCR beta chain was captured in a study of cytomegalovirus exposure and HLA in healthy donors. At the level of the study: HLA-typed donors were the source of around 85 million unique TCRs held in an early data release.

Study results and limitations: Earlier analysis looked at TCR beta V segments, and most were productive about 87% or about 30% of the time.

Remarks on this clone: Antigen: not known.

Amplification used 60 Vbeta primers and 13 Jbeta primers. Only in-frame clones appear in the TCRdb table, and some are missing; sequencing was by immunoSEQ multiplex PCR. This sample has more than 150,000 clones, with more than 85% found just once. Sequencing input: PBMCs. The receptor was derived from a girl under three years old in good health and CMV-seronegative.

The CDR3 coding sequence is TGTGCCAGCTCACCACAGGGGAATCAGCACTACACCTTC. Amino acids: CASSPQGNQHYTF. V usage is TRBV18 and J usage is TRBJ1-2; D possibly corresponds to TRBD1 (5 bases). The CDR3 is 13 amino acids. The V gene's germline CDR1 is KGHSH and CDR2 LQKENI. The V end was cut by 1 base, the J end by 10 bases, with 13 bases between.